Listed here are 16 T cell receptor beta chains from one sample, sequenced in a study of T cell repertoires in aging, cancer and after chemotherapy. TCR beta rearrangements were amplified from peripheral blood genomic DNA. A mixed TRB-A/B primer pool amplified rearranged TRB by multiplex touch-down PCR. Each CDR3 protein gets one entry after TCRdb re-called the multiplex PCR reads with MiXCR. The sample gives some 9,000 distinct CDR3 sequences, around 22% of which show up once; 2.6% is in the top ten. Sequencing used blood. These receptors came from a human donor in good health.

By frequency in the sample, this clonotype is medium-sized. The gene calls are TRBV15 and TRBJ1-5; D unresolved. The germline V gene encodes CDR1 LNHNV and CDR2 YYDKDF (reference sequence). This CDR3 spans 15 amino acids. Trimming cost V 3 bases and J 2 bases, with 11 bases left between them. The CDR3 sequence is CATSSNRGGNQPQHF. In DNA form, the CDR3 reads TGTGCCACCAGCAGTAACCGGGGAGGCAATCAGCCCCAGCATTTT.

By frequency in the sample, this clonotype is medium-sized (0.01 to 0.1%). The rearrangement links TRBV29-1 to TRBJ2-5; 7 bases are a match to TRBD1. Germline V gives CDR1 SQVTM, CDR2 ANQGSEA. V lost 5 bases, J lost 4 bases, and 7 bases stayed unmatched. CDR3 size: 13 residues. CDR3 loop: CSVSRQGGETQYF. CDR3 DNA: TGCAGCGTTTCCCGACAGGGCGGAGAGACCCAGTACTTC.

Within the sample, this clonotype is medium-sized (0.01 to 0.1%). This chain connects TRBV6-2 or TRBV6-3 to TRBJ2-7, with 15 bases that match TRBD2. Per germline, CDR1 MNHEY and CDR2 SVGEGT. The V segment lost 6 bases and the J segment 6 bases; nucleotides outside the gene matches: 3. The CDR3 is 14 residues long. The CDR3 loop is CASRPGLAGGEQYF. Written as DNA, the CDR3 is TGTGCCAGCAGGCCGGGACTAGCGGGAGGCGAGCAGTACTTC.

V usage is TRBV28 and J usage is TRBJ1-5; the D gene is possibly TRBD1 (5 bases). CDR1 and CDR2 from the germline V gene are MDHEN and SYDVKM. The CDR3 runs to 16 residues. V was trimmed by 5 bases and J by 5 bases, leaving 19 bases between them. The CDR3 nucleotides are TGTGCCAGCAGTCCCCGGGGCAGGAGGGGATATCAGCCCCAGCATTTT. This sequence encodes CASSPRGRRGYQPQHF.

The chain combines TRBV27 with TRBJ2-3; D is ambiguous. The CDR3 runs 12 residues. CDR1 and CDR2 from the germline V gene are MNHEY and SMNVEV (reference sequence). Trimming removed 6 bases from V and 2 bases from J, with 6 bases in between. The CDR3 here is CASRTLTDTQYF. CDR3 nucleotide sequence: TGTGCCAGCAGAACCCTCACAGATACGCAGTATTTT.

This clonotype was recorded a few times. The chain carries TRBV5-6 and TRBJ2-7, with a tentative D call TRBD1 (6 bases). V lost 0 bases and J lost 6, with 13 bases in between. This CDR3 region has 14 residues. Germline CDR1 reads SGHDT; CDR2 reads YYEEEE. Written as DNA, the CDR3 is TGTGCCAGCAGCTTGGAAGGGGGACGGTTCGAGCAGTACTTC. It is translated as CASSLEGGRFEQYF.

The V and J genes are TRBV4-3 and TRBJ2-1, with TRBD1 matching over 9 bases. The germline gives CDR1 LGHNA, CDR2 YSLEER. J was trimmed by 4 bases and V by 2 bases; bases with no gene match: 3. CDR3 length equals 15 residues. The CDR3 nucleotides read TGCGCCAGCAGCCAAACTGACAGGGGGTACAATGAGCAGTTCTTC. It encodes CASSQTDRGYNEQFF.

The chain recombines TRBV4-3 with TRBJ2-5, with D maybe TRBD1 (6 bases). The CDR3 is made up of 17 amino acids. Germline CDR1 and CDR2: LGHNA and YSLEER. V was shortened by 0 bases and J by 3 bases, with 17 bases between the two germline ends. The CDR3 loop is CASSQDFSGDGKETQYF. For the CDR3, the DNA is TGCGCCAGCAGCCAAGATTTTTCAGGGGACGGAAAAGAGACCCAGTACTTC.

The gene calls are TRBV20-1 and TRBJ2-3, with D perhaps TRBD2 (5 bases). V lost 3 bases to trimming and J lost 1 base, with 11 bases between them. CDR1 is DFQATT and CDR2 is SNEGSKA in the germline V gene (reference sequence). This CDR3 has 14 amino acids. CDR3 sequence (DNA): TGCAGTGCTAGTCAAGCGGTGGGCACAGATACGCAGTATTTT. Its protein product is CSASQAVGTDTQYF.

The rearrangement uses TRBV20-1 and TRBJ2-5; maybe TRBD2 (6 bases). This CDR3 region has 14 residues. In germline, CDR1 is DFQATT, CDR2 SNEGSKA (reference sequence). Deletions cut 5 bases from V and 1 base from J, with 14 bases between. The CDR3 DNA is TGCAGTGCTCAAACCCGGGAGAGCCAAGAGACCCAGTACTTC. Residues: CSAQTRESQETQYF.

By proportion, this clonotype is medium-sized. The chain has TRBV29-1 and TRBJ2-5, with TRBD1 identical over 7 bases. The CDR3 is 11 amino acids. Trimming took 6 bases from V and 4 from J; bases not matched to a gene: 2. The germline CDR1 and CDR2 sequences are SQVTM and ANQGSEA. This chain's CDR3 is CSVRQGETQYF. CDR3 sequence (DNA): TGCAGCGTGAGACAGGGAGAGACCCAGTACTTC.

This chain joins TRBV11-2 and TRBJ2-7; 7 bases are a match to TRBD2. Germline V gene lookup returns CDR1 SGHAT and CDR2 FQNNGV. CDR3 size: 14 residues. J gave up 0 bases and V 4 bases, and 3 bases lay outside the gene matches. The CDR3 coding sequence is TGTGCCAGCAGCTCTAGCGGTTACTCCTACGAGCAGTACTTC. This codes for CASSSSGYSYEQYF.

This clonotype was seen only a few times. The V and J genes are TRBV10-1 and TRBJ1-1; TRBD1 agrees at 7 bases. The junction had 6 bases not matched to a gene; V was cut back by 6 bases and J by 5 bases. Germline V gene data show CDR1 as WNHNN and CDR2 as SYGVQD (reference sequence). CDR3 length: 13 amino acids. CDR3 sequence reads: CASSPLGQTEAFF. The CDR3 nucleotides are TGCGCCAGCAGCCCGCTGGGACAGACTGAAGCTTTCTTT.

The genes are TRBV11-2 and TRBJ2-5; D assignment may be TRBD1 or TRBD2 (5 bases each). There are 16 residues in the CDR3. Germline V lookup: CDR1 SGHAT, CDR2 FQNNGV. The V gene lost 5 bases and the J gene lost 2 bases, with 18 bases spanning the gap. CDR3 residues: CASSPRRVGAQETQYF. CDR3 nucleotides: TGTGCCAGCAGCCCTCGGCGGGTCGGGGCACAAGAGACCCAGTACTTC.

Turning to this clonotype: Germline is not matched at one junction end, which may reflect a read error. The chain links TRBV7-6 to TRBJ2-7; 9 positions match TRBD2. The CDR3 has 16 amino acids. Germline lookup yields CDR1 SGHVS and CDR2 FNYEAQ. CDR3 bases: TGTGCCAACAGCCCAGCGTTTAGCGGGAGCCAGTACGAGCAGTACTTC. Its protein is CANSPAFSGSQYEQYF.

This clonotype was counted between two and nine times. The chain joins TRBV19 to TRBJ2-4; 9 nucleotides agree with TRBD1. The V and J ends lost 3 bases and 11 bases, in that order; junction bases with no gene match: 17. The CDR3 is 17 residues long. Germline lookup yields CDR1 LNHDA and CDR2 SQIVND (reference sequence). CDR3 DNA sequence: TGTGCCAGTAGTATTAGGGACAGGGTACCTCTCGCTACATTTCAGTACTTC. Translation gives CASSIRDRVPLATFQYF.